Included here is one T cell receptor beta chain sequence, with context. Its specificity is not known. The data were obtained in a study of shared clonotypes between healthy human individuals. The ends were cut back, 2 bases at V and 7 bases at J, with 8 bases in the middle. Germline lookup yields CDR1 SGHTA and CDR2 FQGNSA. The CDR3 runs 12 residues. Produced via immunoSEQ multiplex PCR; TCRdb's table is partial and in-frame only. The data show about 1 million clones, with roughly 70% seen just once and approximately 1.5% held by the top ten. The study, taken as a whole, reports: The study sampled only blood, and tissue repertoires likely differ.

This chain links TRBV7-2 with TRBJ2-5; D uncertain. The TCR originated in a man aged 18 to 29 in good health. The sequenced sample consisted of memory CD4+ T cells sorted from blood. Subset denoted: CD45RA-negative fraction. The CDR3 coding sequence is TGTGCCAGCAGCTTACAGGAATCGACCCAGTACTTC. Its translation is CASSLQESTQYF. Full variable domain (outside the CDR3, taken from reference TRBV7-2 and TRBJ2-5): GAGVSQSPSNKVTEKGKDVELRCDPISGHTALYWYRQSLGQGLEFLIYFQGNSAPDKSGLPSDRFSAERTGGSVSTLTIQRTQQEDSAVYLCASSLQESTQYFGPGTRLLVL.